This entry describes one TCR beta chain. Its target is unknown. This entry comes from a study of post-analysis software for immune sequencing data. As for the study in general: Relapsing-remitting, secondary progressive and progressive-relapsing forms of multiple sclerosis all featured among disease courses.

The TCR beta cDNA libraries carried unique molecular identifiers. T cells numbering roughly 0.9 to 10 million yielded cDNA molecules that totaled about 500,000. Via MiXCR, TCRdb re-called the PCR reads, giving one row per CDR3 protein. This table holds about 770,000 distinct CDR3 sequences, about 45% found once. V dropped 4 bases and J dropped 5; count of bases not matched to a gene: 9. The CDR3 loop spans 15 amino acids. The germline CDR1 and CDR2 sequences are LGHDT and YNNKEL (reference sequence). Study findings and constraints: Significantly lower normalized Chao1 diversity was found in patients with multiple sclerosis relative to controls. With TRBV5-6, TRBV5-1 and TRBV20-1 included, about 5 TRBV segments were more frequent in patients than in controls. Samples from a shared batch, those prepared together, strongly co-clustered by F measure.

This clonotype was sampled from a girl aged 5 to 17 with multiple sclerosis. The V and J genes are TRBV3-1 and TRBJ1-1; 8 bases are shared with TRBD1. The sample comprised blood. The chain's CDR3 is CASSPETGVRTEAFF. The CDR3 DNA reads TGTGCCAGCAGCCCAGAGACAGGGGTTCGGACTGAAGCTTTCTTT. Full variable domain (remainder filled in from reference TRBV3-1 and TRBJ1-1): DTAVSQTPKYLVTQMGNDKSIKCEQNLGHDTMYWYKQDSKKFLKIMFSYNNKELIINETVPNRFSPKSPDKAHLNLHINSLELGDSAVYFCASSPETGVRTEAFFGQGTRLTVV.